This is a list of T cell receptor beta chains from one sample in a study of breast tumors, draining lymph nodes, adjacent tissues. TCRdb analysed the multiplex PCR reads with MiXCR anew, one entry per CDR3 protein. The data contain about 110,000 distinct CDR3 sequences, less than 40% of them seen just once; the ten biggest clones take up 4.5% to 7%. Input material: axillary lymph node tissue. The receptors here all came from a female donor with breast cancer. Some clones in this sample may be carry-over from other donors' samples. Each CDR3 is given with its conserved first and last residue. D genes are given only for firm matches. Where a row states a size, it is once, few, many or the class of an expanded clone; other rows omit it.

v_gene	j_gene	abundance	d_gene	CDR3aa	CDR3nt
TRBV5-6	TRBJ2-7	many	TRBD1	CASRGEGQGAAKQYF	TGTGCCAGCAGAGGGGAAGGACAGGGGGCCGCAAAGCAGTACTTC
TRBV20-1	TRBJ1-6	many	.	CSASLVSYNSPLHF	TGCAGTGCTAGTCTGGTTTCCTATAATTCACCCCTCCACTTT
TRBV11-2	TRBJ2-5	many	TRBD2	CASSWGAGSSGETQYF	TGTGCCAGCAGCTGGGGAGCGGGATCATCAGGAGAGACCCAGTACTTC
TRBV7-8	TRBJ2-1	.	TRBD2	CASGLAGGQWDEQFF	TGTGCCAGCGGTCTAGCGGGGGGGCAATGGGATGAGCAGTTCTTC
TRBV20-1	TRBJ2-7	many	.	CSARDQQYEQYF	TGCAGTGCTAGAGATCAGCAGTACGAGCAGTACTTC
TRBV20-1	TRBJ1-1	.	TRBD1	CSALRGTEAFF	TGCAGTGCCCTCAGGGGGACTGAAGCTTTCTTT
TRBV5-5	TRBJ2-5	.	TRBD1	CASSSTTGEETQYF	TGTGCCAGCAGCTCCACGACAGGGGAGGAGACCCAGTACTTC
TRBV24-1	TRBJ1-5	.	.	CATSARDLYSNQPQHF	TGCGCCACCAGTGCCAGGGACCTCTATAGCAATCAGCCCCAGCATTTT
TRBV19	TRBJ2-4	.	TRBD2	CASNMGLAGFLAKNIQYF	TGTGCCAGTAATATGGGACTAGCGGGGTTTTTAGCCAAAAACATTCAGTACTTC
TRBV11-2	TRBJ2-1	many	.	CASSLPRGRTGHTTNEQFF	TGTGCCAGCAGCTTACCCCGAGGAAGAACAGGTCACACTACAAATGAGCAGTTCTTC
TRBV12-3/TRBV12-4	TRBJ2-7	once	.	CASSLQGLSYEQYF	TGTGCCAGCAGTTTACAAGGCCTCTCCTACGAGCAGTACTTC
TRBV20-1	TRBJ2-3	many	TRBD2	CSARDRIAGTRTDTQYF	TGCAGTGCTAGAGATAGGATAGCGGGGACCCGCACAGATACGCAGTATTTT
TRBV20-1	TRBJ1-3	many	.	CSARVTGIRNTIYF	TGCAGTGCTAGAGTGACAGGAATTAGAAACACCATATATTTT
TRBV6-5	TRBJ2-4	.	.	CASSLSPLTAKNIQYF	TGTGCCAGCAGTTTATCCCCTCTTACGGCCAAAAACATTCAGTACTTC
TRBV20-1	TRBJ2-2	many	.	CSARVRNTGELFF	TGCAGTGCTAGAGTTCGGAACACCGGGGAGCTGTTTTTT
TRBV6-2/TRBV6-3	TRBJ2-7	many	.	CASRGIRSSYEQYF	TGTGCCAGCAGGGGAATAAGAAGCTCCTACGAGCAGTACTTC
TRBV28	TRBJ2-1	once	TRBD2	CASSSAASGNCNEQFF	TGTGCCAGCAGTTCGGCCGCTAGCGGGAACTGCAATGAGCAGTTCTTC
TRBV5-1	TRBJ2-7	many	.	CASSLNGIVAHEQYF	TGCGCCAGCAGCTTGAACGGGATAGTCGCCCACGAGCAGTACTTC
TRBV18	TRBJ2-7	many	.	CASSSTRDYEQYF	TGTGCCAGCTCATCGACTAGGGACTACGAGCAGTACTTC
TRBV2	TRBJ1-1	many	.	CASSEQGRTEAFF	TGTGCCAGCAGCGAACAGGGTAGGACTGAAGCTTTCTTT
TRBV20-1	TRBJ2-3	once	.	CSARQRVTDTQYF	TGCAGTGCTAGACAGAGGGTGACAGATACGCAGTATTTT
TRBV12-3/TRBV12-4	TRBJ1-6	many	TRBD1	CASTGQGWDSPLHF	TGTGCCAGCACCGGACAGGGATGGGATTCACCCCTCCACTTT
TRBV2	TRBJ2-7	.	.	CALSSYEQYF	TGTGCACTGTCGTCCTACGAGCAGTACTTC
TRBV29-1	TRBJ2-2	.	TRBD1	CSVRDRGGSGTGELFF	TGCAGCGTCAGGGACAGGGGAGGGTCCGGCACCGGGGAGCTGTTTTTT
TRBV7-2	TRBJ1-3	many	TRBD1	CASSQNRQGPFTGNTIYF	TGTGCCAGCAGCCAAAATAGACAGGGGCCGTTCACTGGAAACACCATATATTTT
TRBV20-1	TRBJ2-5	many	.	CSARGSPTSWETQYF	TGCAGTGCTAGAGGTTCACCAACTAGCTGGGAGACCCAGTACTTC
TRBV7-2	TRBJ1-4	many	.	CASSSDPSNEKLFF	TGTGCCAGCAGCTCGGATCCTTCTAATGAAAAACTGTTTTTT
TRBV20-1	TRBJ1-5	many	.	CSARRGLESQPQHF	TGCAGTGCTAGAAGAGGGCTAGAAAGTCAGCCCCAGCATTTT
TRBV5-1	TRBJ2-1	many	.	CASSLGGGRSSYNEQFF	TGCGCCAGCAGCTTGGGCGGGGGCCGAAGCTCCTACAATGAGCAGTTCTTC
TRBV2	TRBJ2-1	many	.	CASRLGQLIRYNEQFF	TGTGCCAGCAGGCTCGGACAGCTGATACGGTACAATGAGCAGTTCTTC
TRBV3-1	TRBJ2-2	many	TRBD1	CASSLISRGPPNTGELFF	TGTGCCAGCAGCCTGATATCCAGGGGGCCCCCCAACACCGGGGAGCTGTTTTTT
TRBV7-2	TRBJ2-2	.	.	CAGSLASGTLYRGPGELFF	TGTGCCGGCAGCTTAGCTTCCGGGACATTATATCGAGGGCCCGGGGAGCTGTTTTTT
TRBV20-1	TRBJ2-3	many	TRBD1	CSARGPGQGATDTQYF	TGCAGTGCTAGAGGTCCGGGACAGGGGGCCACCGATACGCAGTATTTT
TRBV5-1	TRBJ1-6	few	.	CASSRGGDSPLHF	TGCGCCAGCAGCCGAGGGGGTGATTCACCCCTCCACTTT
TRBV7-3	TRBJ1-1	.	.	CASSPQAGAEAFF	TGTGCCAGCAGCCCCCAGGCGGGGGCTGAAGCTTTCTTT
TRBV6-5	TRBJ1-2	many	.	CASSYRGHLYGYTF	TGTGCCAGCAGTTACCGTGGGCATCTCTATGGCTACACCTTC
TRBV5-1	TRBJ2-1	.	.	CASSLVGTGAFF	.
TRBV7-3	TRBJ2-3	many	.	CASSLFTADTQYF	TGTGCCAGCAGCTTATTCACGGCAGATACGCAGTATTTT
TRBV7-2	TRBJ1-4	many	TRBD1	CASSVQGAANEKLFF	TGTGCCAGCAGCGTCCAGGGGGCTGCTAATGAAAAACTGTTTTTT
TRBV14	TRBJ1-3	.	.	CASSSQGIAKNTIYF	TGTGCCAGCAGCAGTCAGGGGATAGCCAAAAACACCATATATTTT
TRBV5-6	TRBJ2-5	many	TRBD2	CASSLDPGGEETQYF	TGTGCCAGCAGCTTAGATCCGGGGGGGGAAGAGACCCAGTACTTC
TRBV7-2	TRBJ2-1	many	.	CASSLTGGSYNEQFF	TGTGCCAGCAGCTTAACTGGAGGTTCCTACAATGAGCAGTTCTTC